A selection of T cell receptor beta chains follows, all from one sample in a study of naive and memory T cell subsets. TCRdb itself ran the UMI-ligation and nested PCR reads through MiXCR, one entry per CDR3 protein. Among under 35,000 distinct CDR3 sequences, about 10% were seen once, and the ten largest hold 17%. Sequences were obtained from effector memory CD4+ T cells from blood. The source is a human donor in good health. Both conserved end residues are part of each CDR3. A D gene is named only where the DNA matches it firmly. Expanded clones are given a class, and other clones once, few, many or no size at all.

j_call d_call v_call clone_size cdr3_nt cdr3_aa
TRBJ1-2 . TRBV30 . TGTGCCGGGGGGTCGGCGGGAGGCTATGGCTACACCTTC CAGGSAGGYGYTF
TRBJ1-2 . TRBV28 . TGTGCCAGCAGCGGACAGATTCATGGCTACACCTTC CASSGQIHGYTF
TRBJ1-3 . TRBV7-2 few TGTGCCAGCAGCTTAACCGGAAACACCATATATTTT CASSLTGNTIYF
TRBJ1-1 . TRBV7-8 many TGTGCCAGCAGCTTAGGCCGACGGGCGGTGAACACTGAAGCTTTCTTT CASSLGRRAVNTEAFF
TRBJ1-1 . TRBV9 . TGTGCCAGCAGTACCCCAGGTTCCACTGAAGCTTTCTTT CASSTPGSTEAFF
TRBJ2-7 TRBD1 TRBV7-2 many TGTGCCAGCAGCCCTCAAAGTGGACAGGGTTTGTACGAGCAGTACTTC CASSPQSGQGLYEQYF
TRBJ1-2 TRBD1 TRBV7-9 . TGTGCCAGCAGCCAGGGACAGGGGGCAGGTGGCTACACCTTC CASSQGQGAGGYTF
TRBJ2-3 TRBD2 TRBV12-3/TRBV12-4 . TGTGCCAGCAGTTACCCCGGGACTAGCAAAAACACAGATACGCAGTATTTT CASSYPGTSKNTDTQYF
TRBJ1-2 TRBD1 TRBV11-2 . TGTGCCAGCTTCGGACAGGGGTATGGCTACACCTTC CASFGQGYGYTF
TRBJ2-1 . TRBV12-3/TRBV12-4 few TGTGCCAGCAGTTTGGCACCTAATAGCGGTAATGAGCAGTTCTTC CASSLAPNSGNEQFF
TRBJ1-2 . TRBV7-9 many TGTGCCAGCAGCCCAGGGCCAAATGGCTACACCTTC CASSPGPNGYTF
TRBJ1-4 TRBD1 TRBV5-1 . TGCGCCAGCAGCTGGGGGGACAGGGACGGGGAAAAACTGTTTTTT CASSWGDRDGEKLFF
TRBJ2-1 TRBD2 TRBV29-1 . TGCAGCGTTGAAGAGGGGACTAGCGGGAGGAGTGAGCAGTTCTTC CSVEEGTSGRSEQFF
TRBJ2-4 . TRBV6-2/TRBV6-3 many TGTGCCAGCAGTTACGATCCAAGGAATGCCAAAAACATTCAGTACTTC CASSYDPRNAKNIQYF
TRBJ1-1 TRBD1 TRBV7-2 . TGTGCCAGCAGCTCCATTGGAACAGGGGTGAACACTGAAGCTTTCTTT CASSSIGTGVNTEAFF
TRBJ2-7 TRBD2 TRBV28 many TGTGCCAGCAGTTTTACGCTAGCGGGACTCTCCTACGAGCAGTACTTC CASSFTLAGLSYEQYF
TRBJ2-6 TRBD2 TRBV12-3/TRBV12-4 medium-sized TGTGCCAGCAGTTTAACGGGAGGATCTGGGGCCAACGTCCTGACTTTC CASSLTGGSGANVLTF
TRBJ2-6 TRBD1 TRBV5-6 . TGTGCCAGCAGCCCGGTATACGGAACAGGGGCTGGGGCCAACGTCCTGACTTTC CASSPVYGTGAGANVLTF
TRBJ2-4 . TRBV6-1 many TGTGCCAGCAGTGGCGGGGGACAGAAAAACATTCAGTACTTC CASSGGGQKNIQYF
TRBJ2-7 . TRBV12-3/TRBV12-4 . TGTGCCAGCAGCCCCCGGATGGGGGGCAACGAGCAGTACTTC CASSPRMGGNEQYF
TRBJ2-1 . TRBV11-2 many TGTGCCAGCAGCTTAGATCTGGGCGATGAGCAGTTCTTC CASSLDLGDEQFF
TRBJ2-7 TRBD2 TRBV9 . TGTGCCAGCAGCGTAGATTTAGCGGGAGTGGTCGAGCAGTACTTC CASSVDLAGVVEQYF
TRBJ2-7 . TRBV3-1 . TGTGCCAGCAGCCACGACCCGGGACCCTACGAGCAGTACTTC CASSHDPGPYEQYF
TRBJ2-3 . TRBV5-6 . TGTGCCAGCAGCTTTGTTGAAACGACGAATACGCAGTATTTT CASSFVETTNTQYF
TRBJ2-2 TRBD2 TRBV24-1 . TGTGCCACCAGTAGGCTAGCGGCCGGGGAGCTGTTTTTT CATSRLAAGELFF